The sequence of this T cell receptor beta chain was determined in a study of a mutant IDH1 vaccine in newly diagnosed glioma. Overall study context: Onset of vaccination occurred 4-6 weeks following radiotherapy alone, or with temozolomide cycles.

For this clone: Its antigen is as yet unknown.

Germline loops: CDR1 MDHEN, CDR2 SYDVKM. The CDR3 loop spans 13 amino acids. Trimming took 4 bases from V and 0 from J, leaving 4 bases between them. Noted time point: week 5, during vaccination. Vaccination used 300 ug of mutant IDH1 20-mer peptide per dose, with topical imiquimod. Repertoires were generated with immunoSEQ multiplex PCR, while TCRdb's copy carries only in-frame clones and drops some. The profile shows some 55,000 clones, 75% to 90% of them singletons. The sample in question was PBMCs, obtained from a glioma patient whose treatment included an IDH1 peptide vaccine. The chain links TRBV28 to TRBJ1-5, with D unclear. This TCR came from a woman aged 40 to 50 with glioma. CDR3 sequence reads: CASSSTSNQPQHF. The CDR3 DNA is TGTGCCAGCAGTTCCACTAGCAATCAGCCCCAGCATTTT.